There are a few counts of the clone carrying this T cell receptor beta chain. This entry comes from a study of blood T cells in healthy people across ages. Sample-barcoded 5' priming and a J-beta primer mix drove a second PCR of about 7 to 12 cycles. TCRdb re-called the 5' RACE reads through MiXCR, storing one row per CDR3 protein. The sample consists of 750,000 to 950,000 distinct CDR3 sequences, 25% to 30% of them appearing once. The CDR3 extends over 15 amino acids. Trimming took 5 bases from V and 4 from J, leaving 14 bases between them. Germline lookup yields CDR1 SGHTA and CDR2 FQGNSA. These data are also associated with another study on T cells of mothers and their children.

The rearrangement joins TRBV7-2 to TRBJ1-4; D call uncertain. The specimen sequenced was blood. The receptor's source is a boy aged 10-17 years in good health. For the CDR3, the DNA is TGTGCCAGCAGCCAACCGGGCAGCATTAATGAAAAACTGTTTTTT. It is translated as CASSQPGSINEKLFF. Full variable domain (rest looked up from reference TRBV7-2 and TRBJ1-4): GAGVSQSPSNKVTEKGKDVELRCDPISGHTALYWYRQSLGQGLEFLIYFQGNSAPDKSGLPSDRFSAERTGGSVSTLTIQRTQQEDSAVYLCASSQPGSINEKLFFGSGTQLSVL.